One and the same sample provided the 16 T cell receptor beta chains below, sequenced in a study of glioma-infiltrating T cells. TCR alpha and beta CDR3 regions were amplified from RNA using iRepertoire nested multiplex PCR. TCRdb reprocessed the multiplex PCR reads with MiXCR, giving one entry per CDR3 protein. The sample yields roughly 20,000 distinct CDR3 sequences, approximately 25% seen once. The sample consisted of glioma tissue, nonneoplastic brain tissue, or PBMCs (not recorded which). These receptor sequences come from a human donor with low-grade glioma or glioblastoma, undergoing nonglioma brain surgery, or in good health (not recorded which).

J is TRBJ2-1 and V is TRBV12-3 or TRBV12-4; 9 nucleotides line up with TRBD2. V shed 5 bases, J shed 8 bases, and the junction held 10 bases outside the gene matches. The CDR3 extends over 15 amino acids. The CDR3 DNA reads TGTGCCAGCAGTGTAGAGCGGGGGGCCGGTCATGAGCAGTTCTTC. It yields the protein CASSVERGAGHEQFF.

As concerns this clonotype: A read error is possible here, since a much larger clone lies one base away. For the CDR3, the DNA is TGTGCCAGCATCTTAAGCGGGGTGCAGCCCCAGCATTTT. Protein: CASILSGVQPQHF. This chain links TRBV7-2 with TRBJ1-5, with no clear D. Per the germline V gene, CDR1 is SGHTA and CDR2 is FQGNSA. This CDR3 is built from 13 residues.

This clonotype was found many times. This may stem from a read error, because a much larger clone lies one nucleotide away. The chain is built from TRBV27 and TRBJ2-3; D remains ambiguous. Per germline, CDR1 MNHEY and CDR2 SMNVEV (reference sequence). The CDR3 runs to 14 residues. The CDR3 is CTSSLVQSTDTQYF. CDR3 DNA sequence: TGTACCAGCAGTTTAGTACAGTCCACAGATACGCAGTATTTT.

In this sample, this clonotype is medium-sized (0.01 to 0.1%). The chain recombines TRBV12-3 or TRBV12-4 with TRBJ1-2, with 8 bases identical to TRBD1. Unmatched junction bases numbered 15, after V lost 6 bases and J lost 6 bases. CDR3 length equals 16 residues. This CDR3 reads CASSLRDRSVGHGYTF. CDR3 coding DNA: TGTGCCAGCAGCCTCCGGGACAGGTCCGTTGGACATGGCTACACCTTC.

This clonotype was counted between two and nine times. It is likely a read error, because the conserved phenylalanine at the end of the CDR3 is missing. The chain joins TRBV28 to TRBJ2-7; D remains ambiguous. The V end was cut by 5 bases, the J end by 7 bases, with 15 bases between. The CDR3 contains 13 residues. Germline CDR1 MDHEN, CDR2 SYDVKM. CDR3 amino acids: CASSPSTHNEQYI. CDR3 nucleotides: TGTGCCAGCAGTCCATCAACTCACAATGAGCAGTACATC.

This clonotype was seen at least ten times. The chain links TRBV6-1 to TRBJ2-2; D unclear. From germline, CDR1 is MNHNS and CDR2 SASEGT. This CDR3 spans 12 amino acids. Trimming cost V 8 bases and J 6 bases, with 10 bases left between them. CDR3 sequence (DNA): TGTGCCAGCTATCAGATAGCCGGGGAGCTGTTTTTT. Its translation: CASYQIAGELFF.

This clonotype is deemed medium-sized. The chain carries TRBV7-6 and TRBJ2-3; 10 bases are shared with TRBD2. This CDR3 contains 17 residues. Trimming cost V 5 bases and J 4 bases; bases outside gene matches: 12. Per germline, CDR1 SGHVS and CDR2 FNYEAQ. CDR3 sequence reads: CASSPPGTSVLADTQYF. CDR3 nucleotide sequence: TGTGCCAGCAGCCCCCCTGGGACTAGCGTGCTCGCAGATACGCAGTATTTT. Full variable domain (missing parts from reference TRBV7-6 and TRBJ2-3): GAGVSQSPRYKVTKRGQDVALRCDPISGHVSLYWYRQALGQGPEFLTYFNYEAQQDKSGLPNDRFSAERPEGSISTLTIQRTEQRDSAMYRCASSPPGTSVLADTQYFGPGTRLTVL.

This clonotype was detected many times. V and J are TRBV24-1 and TRBJ1-1; 8 bases fit TRBD1. V lost 5 bases to trimming and J lost 5 bases; unmatched junction nucleotides: 3. Germline CDR1 is KGHDR and CDR2 is SFDVKD. CDR3 size: 13 residues. CDR3 amino acids: CATSGTGWTEAFF. The CDR3 nucleotides read TGTGCCACCAGTGGGACAGGGTGGACTGAAGCTTTCTTT.

V is TRBV19 and J is TRBJ1-6; 10 bases map to TRBD1. The CDR3 runs 14 residues. CDR1 and CDR2 (germline): LNHDA, SQIVND (reference sequence). The V segment lost 8 bases and the J segment 10 bases; nucleotides outside the gene matches: 8. CDR3: CASSSTGGGSPLHF. The CDR3 region has the DNA TGTGCCAGTTCTTCGACAGGGGGCGGGTCACCCCTCCACTTT.

This clonotype was observed many times. The junction does not match germline at one end; this may be a read error. The rearrangement uses TRBV7-2 and TRBJ1-1; 8 positions agree with TRBD1. Germline CDR1 reads SGHTA; CDR2 reads FQGNSA. The CDR3 length is 13 residues. This CDR3 reads CARSSGQEPEAFF. CDR3 nucleotide sequence: TGTGCCCGCAGCTCGGGACAGGAACCTGAAGCTTTCTTT. Full variable domain (outside the CDR3, taken from reference TRBV7-2 and TRBJ1-1): GAGVSQSPSNKVTEKGKDVELRCDPISGHTALYWYRQSLGQGLEFLIYFQGNSAPDKSGLPSDRFSAERTGGSVSTLTIQRTQQEDSAVYLCARSSGQEPEAFFGQGTRLTVV.

With regard to this clonotype: This could be a read error, since a much larger clone is one nucleotide away. The chain is built from TRBV4-1 and TRBJ1-1; D not resolved. Trimming shortened V by 3 bases and J by 1 base, and 6 bases separated the two germline ends. This CDR3 has 13 amino acids. The germline V gene encodes CDR1 MGHRA and CDR2 YSYEKL. The CDR3 DNA reads TGCGCCAGCAGCCATGGACGGAACACTGAAGCTTTCTTT. Amino acids: CASSHGRNTEAFF.

This clonotype has a handful of counts. The chain employs TRBV2 and TRBJ2-2; D could derive from TRBD1 or TRBD2 (6 bases each). Germline lookup yields CDR1 SNHLY and CDR2 FYNNEI. V shed 8 bases and J shed 0 bases, with 10 bases lying between them. The length of the CDR3 is 14 residues. The CDR3 sequence: CASRGRPNTGELFF. The CDR3 nucleotides read TGTGCCAGCCGGGGGCGACCGAACACCGGGGAGCTGTTTTTT.

Ten or more counts support this clonotype. The chain is built from TRBV6-6 and TRBJ2-7; perhaps TRBD1 as D (5 bases). The germline gives CDR1 MNHNY, CDR2 SVGAGI (reference sequence). CDR3 length: 15 amino acids. Trimming removed 2 bases from V and 5 bases from J, with 16 bases in between. The CDR3 DNA sequence: TGTGCCAGCAGTTACAGGGGCCAACCCTATCACGAGCAGTACTTC. As protein: CASSYRGQPYHEQYF.

V usage is TRBV20-1 and J usage is TRBJ2-3; 9 bases agree with TRBD2. The germline V gene encodes CDR1 DFQATT and CDR2 SNEGSKA (reference sequence). This CDR3 has 16 amino acids. Unmatched junction bases numbered 7, after V lost 3 bases and J lost 0 bases. The CDR3 region is CSARPTSGPSTDTQYF. DNA of the CDR3: TGCAGTGCTAGGCCGACTAGCGGCCCTAGCACAGATACGCAGTATTTT.

With regard to this clonotype: Sequence at one end of the junction differs from germline and may be a read error. V usage is TRBV7-6 and J usage is TRBJ1-1, with D uncertain. The CDR3 extends over 13 amino acids. Germline CDR1 SGHVS, CDR2 FNYEAQ. The CDR3, as DNA: TGTGCCAGCAGCTTAGGTTTGAGTACTGAAGCCTTCTTT. Protein: CASSLGLSTEAFF.

This clonotype has a handful of counts. The chain links TRBV7-2 to TRBJ2-3, with D hard to call. The CDR3 loop spans 13 amino acids. Germline CDR1 SGHTA, CDR2 FQGNSA. V lost 4 bases and J 7 bases, leaving 12 bases between the germline ends. The chain's CDR3 is CASSSGAQNTQYF. Written as DNA, the CDR3 is TGTGCCAGCAGCTCTGGAGCCCAGAATACGCAGTATTTT.